This TCR beta chain was captured in a study of blood T cell repertoires in COVID-19. Trimming at V came to 4 bases and at J to 3 bases, leaving 2 bases not matched to a gene. This CDR3 is built from 13 residues. Germline V lookup: CDR1 LNHDA, CDR2 SQIVND (reference sequence). The repertoire was sequenced with immunoSEQ multiplex PCR; TCRdb's copy has only in-frame clones and lacks some. The sample lists over 75,000 clones; around 80% were seen once. This clone was seen once. Sequencing was done on a sample of peripheral blood. The source of this sequence is a man aged 45 to 65 who had recovered from COVID-19. This chain links TRBV19 with TRBJ1-1; 7 bases are a match to TRBD1. CDR3 in amino acids: CASSTTGDTEAFF. CDR3 nucleotide sequence: TGTGCCAGTAGTACCACAGGGGACACTGAAGCTTTCTTT. Full variable domain (remainder filled in from reference TRBV19 and TRBJ1-1): DGGITQSPKYLFRKEGQNVTLSCEQNLNHDAMYWYRQDPGQGLRLIYYSQIVNDFQKGDIAEGYSVSREKKESFPLTVTSAQKNPTAFYLCASSTTGDTEAFFGQGTRLTVV.